A selection of T cell receptor beta chains follows, all from one sample in a study of identical twins. Each CDR3 protein gets one entry after TCRdb re-called the 5' RACE reads with MiXCR. This sample yields roughly 470,000 distinct CDR3 sequences, of which roughly 13% are seen a single time; about 0.94% belongs to the top ten. These data were also filed under a second study, of yellow fever vaccine responses in identical twins.

The sample consisted of CD4+ T cells sorted from blood. These receptors came from a woman younger than 35 in good health. The CDR3 runs from the conserved cysteine through the conserved F or W. The order of the fields is J gene, CDR3 length, D gene, V gene, clone size, CDR3 DNA, CDR3 protein. A D gene is named only where the DNA matches it firmly. Size tells how often a clone was seen (once, few, many) or the class of an expanded clone, and some rows leave it out.

TRBJ2-1 15 . TRBV5-1 few TGCGCCAGCAGCTGGAGCGGAAGCTCCTACAATGAGCAGTTCTTC CASSWSGSSYNEQFF
TRBJ2-1 14 . TRBV6-2/TRBV6-3 . TGTGCCAGCAGTTACGGGGGGGCGAACAATGAGCAGTTCTTC CASSYGGANNEQFF
TRBJ2-1 15 TRBD2 TRBV11-1 . TGTGCCAGCAGCCCGCGTAGCGGGCGATCAAATGAGCAGTTCTTC CASSPRSGRSNEQFF
TRBJ2-7 13 . TRBV30 few TGTGCCTGGAGTGGACAACCTCCCTACGAGCAGTACTTC CAWSGQPPYEQYF
TRBJ1-2 16 . TRBV5-1 few TGCGCCAGCAGCGCGACCTCGGGCACCCAAAACTATGGCTACACCTTC CASSATSGTQNYGYTF
TRBJ2-2 15 . TRBV11-2 . TGTGCCAGCAGCTTAGGAGCGGGTAACACCGGGGAGCTGTTTTTT CASSLGAGNTGELFF
TRBJ1-3 15 . TRBV6-1 few TGTGCCAGCAGTGAACGGGGGGCGGCCGGAAACACCATATATTTT CASSERGAAGNTIYF
TRBJ2-1 15 . TRBV29-1 few TGCAGCGTAAACCGGGCCTTAGGTTCCTACAATGAGCAGTTCTTC CSVNRALGSYNEQFF
TRBJ1-3 16 TRBD1 TRBV12-3/TRBV12-4 . TGTGCCAGCAGTCCGCAGGGGGCGCGGGCTGGAAACACCATATATTTT CASSPQGARAGNTIYF
TRBJ2-7 13 . TRBV7-8 many TGTGCCAGCAGCTTAGGAGGGGAGTTAGAGCAGTACTTC CASSLGGELEQYF
TRBJ2-5 14 TRBD2 TRBV7-2 . TGTGCCAGCAGCCCGCCGGCGGGGGGAGAGACCCAGTACTTC CASSPPAGGETQYF
TRBJ2-6 15 . TRBV7-9 . TGTGCCAGCAGCTTATCGGGTACTGGGGCCAACGTCCTGACTTTC CASSLSGTGANVLTF
TRBJ2-7 11 . TRBV6-1 . TGCGCGTCTGAGGGGGCCTACGAGCAGTACTTC CASEGAYEQYF
TRBJ2-1 14 . TRBV15 few TGTGCCACCAGCAGAGATAGTCTTGCAGATGAGCAGTTCTTC CATSRDSLADEQFF
TRBJ2-3 14 . TRBV4-3 . TGCGCCAGCAGCCAAGAGCTATGGGAGGATACGCAGTATTTT CASSQELWEDTQYF
TRBJ2-4 14 TRBD1 TRBV7-2 few TGTGCCAGCAGTCCGACAGGGGGTGGAAACATTCAGTACTTC CASSPTGGGNIQYF
TRBJ2-6 20 . TRBV21-1 . TGTGCCAGCAGCAAAGCGCTGGGGGGGCGTGACCACTCTGGGGCCAACGTCCTGACTTTC CASSKALGGRDHSGANVLTF
TRBJ2-1 16 . TRBV12-3/TRBV12-4 few TGTGCCAGCAGTTTAGATGGTAGAATACGGTACGATGAGCAGTTCTTC CASSLDGRIRYDEQFF
TRBJ1-1 13 . TRBV6-1 few TGTGCCAGCAGTGAGGCGGAGTATACTGAAGCTTTCTTT CASSEAEYTEAFF
TRBJ2-3 13 TRBD1 TRBV20-1 . TGCAGTGCTAGAAGACAGGGGCCAGATACGCAGTATTTT CSARRQGPDTQYF
TRBJ2-7 15 TRBD2 TRBV15 many TGTGCCACCAGCAGTATACTAGCGGGAAGCAGGGAGCAGTACTTC CATSSILAGSREQYF
TRBJ2-2 14 . TRBV11-2 . TGTGCCAGCAGGCAGGGGAGTCTGGCCGGGGAGCTGTTTTTT CASRQGSLAGELFF